A single sample is the source of the 2 T cell receptor beta chains below, sequenced in a study of T cells in Graves' hyperthyroidism and ophthalmopathy. Amplified TCR beta CDR3 regions came from RNA transcripts. The study used the HTBI primer set for a first-round RT-PCR of the TCR CDR3. TCRdb recomputed calls from the multiplex PCR reads with MiXCR, one row per CDR3 protein. The table lists over 650,000 distinct CDR3 sequences, 15% to 20% of them singletons. The sample comprised blood. The source is a man between 18 and 29 years old with Graves' hyperthyroidism.

The gene calls are TRBV7-9 and TRBJ2-2, with TRBD2 matching 9 bases. V trimming: 8 bases; J trimming: 1 base; junction bases outside the gene matches: 14. The CDR3 is 18 residues long. Germline lookup yields CDR1 SEHNR and CDR2 FQNEAQ (reference sequence). CDR3 bases: TGTGCCAGCCCGAAGACCCCGCTAGCGGGAAGGAACACCGGGGAGCTGTTTTTT. It translates to CASPKTPLAGRNTGELFF.

The rearrangement uses TRBV20-1 and TRBJ2-3, with a weak D call TRBD2 (6 bases). The CDR3 spans 14 residues. Germline lookup yields CDR1 DFQATT and CDR2 SNEGSKA (reference sequence). V was pared by 5 bases and J by 5 bases, with 17 bases between. CDR3 region: CSAAGGLALDTQYF. The CDR3 nucleotides are TGCAGTGCTGCAGGAGGGCTAGCTTTAGATACGCAGTATTTT.